One sample yielded the 25 T cell receptor beta chains listed below, sequenced in a study of blood T cell repertoires in COVID-19. TCRdb's copy holds only in-frame clones and misses some; the assay was immunoSEQ multiplex PCR. The table has 300,000 to 450,000 clones, roughly 90% seen once. Sequencing was carried out using peripheral blood. The receptors here all came from a young woman with COVID-19, enrolled during active disease.

The rearrangement joins TRBV4-3 to TRBJ2-3; D perhaps matches TRBD2 (6 bases). The length of the CDR3 is 15 residues. The V end was cut by 4 bases, the J end by 1 base, with 12 bases between. Germline V lookup: CDR1 LGHNA, CDR2 YSLEER. The CDR3 loop reads CASSPWASGTDTQYF. CDR3 in DNA: TGCGCCAGCAGCCCCTGGGCTAGCGGCACAGATACGCAGTATTTT.

The chain combines TRBV11-2 with TRBJ2-4, with a possible D match to TRBD2 (6 bases). The length of the CDR3 is 19 residues. Looked up from germline, CDR1 is SGHAT and CDR2 is FQNNGV. The ends were cut back, 3 bases at V and 1 base at J, with 22 bases in the middle. The DNA of the CDR3 is TGTGCCAGCAGCTTTTGGGGACTCCAACTCACTAACGCCAAAAACATTCAGTACTTC. Translation: CASSFWGLQLTNAKNIQYF.

The chain recombines TRBV4-3 with TRBJ2-2, with 8 bases that match TRBD1. V was pared by 7 bases and J by 5 bases, with 9 bases of the junction left unmatched. The CDR3 length is 15 residues. Germline loops: CDR1 LGHNA, CDR2 YSLEER. The CDR3 reads CASTAGTGVTGELFF. Written as DNA, the CDR3 is TGCGCCAGCACCGCCGGGACAGGAGTTACCGGGGAGCTGTTTTTT.

The chain employs TRBV6-5 and TRBJ1-1, with D possibly TRBD1 on 6 matching bases. V lost 0 bases, J lost 5 bases, and 10 bases lay in between. The CDR3 is made up of 14 amino acids. The germline V gene has CDR1 MNHEY and CDR2 SVGAGI. DNA of the CDR3: TGTGCCAGCAGTTACTCGAAGAGGGGGACTGAAGCTTTCTTT. This codes for CASSYSKRGTEAFF.

There are a few counts of this clone. This chain uses TRBV30 with TRBJ2-3; 10 nucleotides line up with TRBD2. The CDR3 totals 13 residues. Germline V lookup: CDR1 GTSNPN, CDR2 SVGIG (reference sequence). With V trimmed by 3 bases and J by 6 bases, 3 bases remained unmatched. The CDR3 region has the DNA TGTGCCTGGAGAGTAGCGGGAGGCGATACGCAGTATTTT. It yields the protein CAWRVAGGDTQYF.

DNA for the CDR3: TGCGCCAGCAGCCAAGAGGGGACTAGCGCGCTCCCAGATACGCAGTATTTT. Amino acid sequence: CASSQEGTSALPDTQYF. The chain employs TRBV4-3 and TRBJ2-3, with 10 bases aligning to TRBD2. The CDR3 runs 17 residues. V trimming: 0 bases; J trimming: 4 bases; junction bases outside the gene matches: 7. CDR1 is LGHNA and CDR2 is YSLEER in the germline V gene.

The CDR3 sequence is CASSPTPDAGKDGYTF. CDR3 sequence (DNA): TGTGCCAGCAGCCCAACCCCTGACGCAGGGAAGGATGGCTACACCTTC. The chain couples TRBV9 to TRBJ1-2; D perhaps matches TRBD1 (5 bases). Trimming removed 4 bases at V and 6 bases at J, with 22 bases between. The CDR3 is made up of 16 amino acids. In germline, CDR1 is SGDLS, CDR2 YYNGEE.

V is TRBV9 and J is TRBJ2-1; 9 bases are shared with TRBD2. With V trimmed by 3 bases and J by 5 bases, 3 bases remained unmatched. The V gene's germline CDR1 is SGDLS and CDR2 YYNGEE. The CDR3 spans 14 residues. CDR3 sequence reads: CASSARLADNEQFF. CDR3 bases: TGTGCCAGCAGCGCCAGACTAGCGGACAATGAGCAGTTCTTC. Drawing the rest from reference TRBV9 and TRBJ2-1, the complete variable domain is DSGVTQTPKHLITATGQRVTLRCSPRSGDLSVYWYQQSLDQGLQFLIQYYNGEERAKGNILERFSAQQFPDLHSELNLSSLELGDSALYFCASSARLADNEQFFGPGTRLTVL.

The V call is TRBV4-1, the J call TRBJ2-1; tentatively, D is TRBD2 (7 bases). Between the trimmed V and J ends, which lost 2 bases and 15 bases, there was a span of 11 bases. The CDR3 runs 11 residues. The germline gives CDR1 MGHRA, CDR2 YSYEKL. Written as DNA, the CDR3 is TGCGCCAGCAGCCAACAGGGGAGGGGGTTCTTC. It codes for CASSQQGRGFF.

This sequence joins TRBV9 and TRBJ2-3; D may be TRBD1 (6 bases). Trimming cost V 3 bases and J 1 base, with 12 bases left between them. There are 15 residues in the CDR3. Germline V gene data show CDR1 as SGDLS and CDR2 as YYNGEE. The CDR3 here is CASSALPGGTDTQYF. The CDR3 DNA sequence: TGTGCCAGCAGCGCCCTACCAGGGGGCACAGATACGCAGTATTTT.

The chain couples TRBV5-4 to TRBJ2-3; D is unclear. This CDR3 region has 15 residues. V was pared by 4 bases and J by 0 bases, with 12 bases between. From germline, CDR1 is SGHNT and CDR2 YYREEE (reference sequence). The CDR3 DNA is TGTGCCAGCAGCATAGATAGTTCTAGCACAGATACGCAGTATTTT. Translated: CASSIDSSSTDTQYF. The complete variable domain, with remaining parts taken from reference TRBV5-4 and TRBJ2-3, reads ETGVTQSPTHLIKTRGQQVTLRCSSQSGHNTVSWYQQALGQGPQFIFQYYREEENGRGNFPPRFSGLQFPNYSSELNVNALELDDSALYLCASSIDSSSTDTQYFGPGTRLTVL.

The chain links TRBV4-3 to TRBJ2-7; D is perhaps TRBD2 (5 bases). Trimming took off 4 bases at V and 0 bases at J, with 7 bases between the two ends. This CDR3 has 13 residues. Germline V gene lookup returns CDR1 LGHNA and CDR2 YSLEER. The CDR3 sequence is CASSPTSSYEQYV. The CDR3 coding sequence is TGCGCCAGCAGCCCAACTAGCTCCTACGAGCAGTACGTC.

The chain uses TRBV2 and TRBJ2-5; 11 bases are shared with TRBD2. This CDR3 is built from 14 residues. The ends lost 4 bases at V and 2 bases at J; junction bases unmatched: 0. Looked up from germline, CDR1 is SNHLY and CDR2 is FYNNEI. The CDR3 DNA sequence: TGTGCCAGCAGTGGACTAGCGGGGCAAGAGACCCAGTACTTC. The encoded protein is CASSGLAGQETQYF.

This chain joins TRBV28 and TRBJ1-2; 10 nucleotides align to TRBD1. V lost 8 bases and J lost 4; bases outside the gene matches: 4. The CDR3 runs to 13 residues. Germline assignment: CDR1 MDHEN and CDR2 SYDVKM. For the CDR3, the DNA is TGTGCCAGCCGGACAGGGGGTGCCTATGGCTACACCTTC. As protein: CASRTGGAYGYTF.

The V and J genes are TRBV7-9 and TRBJ2-2; the D gene is possibly TRBD1 (7 bases). Trimming cost V 2 bases and J 1 base, with 11 bases left between them. The CDR3 contains 16 residues. Germline V gene sequence: CDR1 SEHNR, CDR2 FQNEAQ (reference sequence). Here the CDR3 DNA reads TGTGCCAGCAGCTTACAGGGGGGTAAGAACACCGGGGAGCTGTTTTTT. As protein: CASSLQGGKNTGELFF.

The chain recombines TRBV7-9 with TRBJ2-7; 10 bases match TRBD2. Looked up from germline, CDR1 is SEHNR and CDR2 is FQNEAQ (reference sequence). The length of the CDR3 is 15 residues. Losses at the gene ends were 3 bases for V and 5 bases for J; bases not matched to a gene: 7. The CDR3 reads CASSFSERGGNEQYF. The CDR3 bases are TGTGCCAGCAGCTTTTCCGAGCGGGGGGGCAACGAGCAGTACTTC.

This chain uses TRBV19 with TRBJ2-2, with a weak D call TRBD1 (6 bases). The CDR3 is made up of 13 amino acids. Looked up from germline, CDR1 is LNHDA and CDR2 is SQIVND (reference sequence). V was trimmed by 7 bases and J by 3 bases, leaving 9 bases between them. The CDR3 DNA reads as TGTGCCAGTAAGCCAGGGGACACCGGGGAGCTGTTTTTT. It yields the protein CASKPGDTGELFF.

The chain carries TRBV7-9 and TRBJ2-5; maybe TRBD2 (6 bases). Germline CDR1 and CDR2: SEHNR and FQNEAQ (reference sequence). The CDR3 contains 18 residues. The V gene lost 2 bases and the J gene lost 1 base, with 20 bases spanning the gap. The CDR3 is CASSLRSTSGPFQETQYF. The CDR3 DNA reads TGTGCCAGCAGCTTACGGTCCACGAGCGGGCCTTTCCAAGAGACCCAGTACTTC.

This chain joins TRBV5-1 and TRBJ2-6; 10 bases map to TRBD1. Per germline, CDR1 SGHRS and CDR2 YFSETQ. V trimming: 0 bases; J trimming: 0 bases; junction bases outside the gene matches: 3. This CDR3 spans 18 amino acids. For the CDR3, the DNA is TGCGCCAGCAGCTTGGGTGGACAGGGGGTCTCTGGGGCCAACGTCCTGACTTTC. Translation: CASSLGGQGVSGANVLTF.

The rearrangement uses TRBV10-3 and TRBJ1-2; weak D call: TRBD1 (6 bases). The V end lost 6 bases, the J end lost 2 bases, and 10 bases lay between the germline ends. CDR3 length: 13 amino acids. Germline assignment: CDR1 ENHRY and CDR2 SYGVKD. The CDR3 DNA reads TGTGCCATCAGGGACGACAGGAACTATGGCTACACCTTC. It is translated as CAIRDDRNYGYTF.

The chain recombines TRBV7-9 with TRBJ2-3; 8 nucleotides agree with TRBD2. The CDR3 has 17 amino acids. CDR1 SEHNR and CDR2 FQNEAQ come from the germline V gene (reference sequence). The V segment lost 3 bases and the J segment 0 bases; nucleotides outside the gene matches: 8. In nucleotides, the CDR3 is TGTGCCAGCAGCTTCCCCGGGAGGGCGGATAGCACAGATACGCAGTATTTT. Translation gives CASSFPGRADSTDTQYF.

The J gene is TRBJ2-7, the V gene TRBV6-5, with 13 bases identical to TRBD2. The CDR3 is 15 amino acids. Trimming at V came to 2 bases and at J to 3 bases, leaving 1 base not matched to a gene. Germline V lookup: CDR1 MNHEY, CDR2 SVGAGI. The chain's CDR3 is CASSYGTSGVYEQYF. The CDR3 DNA reads as TGTGCCAGCAGTTACGGGACTAGCGGGGTCTACGAGCAGTACTTC.

The chain links TRBV7-2 to TRBJ1-5; D unresolved. V dropped 4 bases and J dropped 0 bases, with 13 bases sitting between them. The CDR3 extends over 16 amino acids. Germline V gene lookup returns CDR1 SGHTA and CDR2 FQGNSA. The CDR3 protein is CASSSTAPGSNQPQHF. Here the CDR3 DNA reads TGTGCCAGCAGCTCAACAGCCCCTGGTAGCAATCAGCCCCAGCATTTT.

The rearrangement links TRBV7-2 to TRBJ2-7; a possible D gene is TRBD1 (6 bases). The germline V gene has CDR1 SGHTA and CDR2 FQGNSA. The V and J ends lost 2 bases and 3 bases respectively, with 11 bases between them. The CDR3 has 14 amino acids. This chain's CDR3 is CASSLNREIYEQYF. The CDR3 nucleotides read TGTGCCAGCAGCTTAAACAGGGAGATCTACGAGCAGTACTTC.

CDR3 amino acids: CASSQARNGGAYEQYF. The CDR3, as DNA: TGTGCCAGCAGCCAAGCGAGGAACGGGGGGGCCTACGAGCAGTACTTC. This chain links TRBV3-1 (or the pseudogene TRBV3-2) with TRBJ2-7, with 8 bases aligning to TRBD2. CDR3 size: 16 residues. Looked up from germline, CDR1 is LGHDT and CDR2 is YNNKEL (reference sequence). With V trimmed by 1 base and J by 2 bases, 7 bases remained unmatched.